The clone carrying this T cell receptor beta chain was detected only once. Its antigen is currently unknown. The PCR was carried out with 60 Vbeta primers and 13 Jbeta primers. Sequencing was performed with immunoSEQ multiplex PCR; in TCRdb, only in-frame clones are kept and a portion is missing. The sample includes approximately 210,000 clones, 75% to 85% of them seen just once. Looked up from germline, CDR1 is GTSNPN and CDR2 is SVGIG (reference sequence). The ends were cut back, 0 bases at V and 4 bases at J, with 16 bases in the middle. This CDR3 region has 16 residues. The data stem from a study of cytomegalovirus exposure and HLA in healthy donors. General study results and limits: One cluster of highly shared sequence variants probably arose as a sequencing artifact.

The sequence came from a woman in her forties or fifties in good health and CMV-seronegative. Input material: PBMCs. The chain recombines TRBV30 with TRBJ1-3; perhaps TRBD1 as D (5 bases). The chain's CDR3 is CAWSVSFSQGGNTIYF. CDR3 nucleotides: TGTGCCTGGAGTGTAAGTTTCTCCCAGGGAGGAAACACCATATATTTT.